The next 2 T cell receptor beta chains were all read from a single sample in a study of T-cell memory formation after mild COVID-19. MiXCR was run by TCRdb on the 5' RACE reads, yielding one entry per CDR3 protein. The sample has hundreds of thousands of distinct CDR3 sequences, about a sixth seen once; the top ten hold 20% to 25%. Sequenced: PBMCs or a T cell subset sorted from them (not recorded which). The origin of the receptors is a man aged 18 to 35 who had mild COVID-19 (a few samples of this study predate the infection). Cell type and time point are not known.

The gene calls are TRBV25-1 and TRBJ1-2; TRBD1 is a possible D gene (6 bases). This CDR3 has 13 amino acids. CDR1 is MGHDK and CDR2 is SYGVNS in the germline V gene. Trimming pared 1 base from V and 3 bases from J, leaving 6 bases between. CDR3 sequence reads: CASSESGDYGYTF. CDR3 in DNA: TGTGCCAGCAGTGAATCAGGGGACTATGGCTACACCTTC.

Worth noting for this clonotype: This clone may be a read error of a much larger clone one base away. The rearrangement uses TRBV4-2 and TRBJ1-6; no firm D call. V was trimmed by 1 base and J by 11 bases, leaving 15 bases between them. The CDR3 loop spans 15 amino acids. In germline, CDR1 is LGHNA, CDR2 YNFKEQ. CDR3 nucleotides: TGTGCCAGCAGCCAAGGGAGGGCCCACCTAGCACCCCTCCACTTT. Protein: CASSQGRAHLAPLHF.